The 3 T cell receptor beta chains below come from one sample, sequenced in a study of cytomegalovirus exposure and HLA in healthy donors. Primers: 60 Vbeta forward and 13 Jbeta reverse. The assay was immunoSEQ multiplex PCR, and TCRdb's table has in-frame clones only and misses some. The sample yields about 140,000 clones, 78% seen once. Sample: PBMCs. These receptor sequences come from a female donor in good health and CMV-seronegative.

The chain employs TRBV4-3 and TRBJ1-2, with 9 nucleotides matching TRBD1. J was trimmed by 4 bases and V by 0 bases; bases with no gene match: 9. Germline CDR1 reads LGHNA; CDR2 reads YSLEER. This CDR3 is 17 amino acids long. The CDR3 DNA is TGCGCCAGCAGCCAAGATCTAGGGACAGGGTCTTCCTATGGCTACACCTTC. This codes for CASSQDLGTGSSYGYTF.

A remark on this clone: Sequence at one end of the junction differs from germline and may be a read error. V and J are TRBV7-9 and TRBJ1-2; unclear D gene. CDR1 is SEHNR, CDR2 FQNEAQ, per germline (reference sequence). There are 12 residues in the CDR3. The CDR3 nucleotides are TGTTCCAGCAGCTTTGGTGCGGCGGGCTACACCTTC. Protein product: CSSSFGAAGYTF.

The rearrangement links TRBV27 to TRBJ2-1, with 14 bases fitting TRBD2. J gave up 4 bases and V 5 bases, and 7 bases lay outside the gene matches. The CDR3 spans 17 residues. Germline V gives CDR1 MNHEY, CDR2 SMNVEV (reference sequence). CDR3 sequence: CASSPRLAGGGYNEQFF. The CDR3 nucleotides are TGTGCCAGCAGTCCGCGACTAGCGGGAGGGGGGTACAATGAGCAGTTCTTC.